This TCR beta chain was profiled in a study of shared clonotypes between healthy human individuals. Measured with immunoSEQ multiplex PCR; TCRdb has only the in-frame clones, and not every one. This sample yields roughly 1,500,000 clones, of which around 98.5% are seen a single time; over 0.3% belongs to the top ten. V lost 2 bases and J 3 bases, leaving 4 bases between the germline ends. The CDR3 totals 13 residues. Germline CDR1 and CDR2: SGHTA and FQGNSA. The sample consisted of naive CD4+ T cells sorted from blood. This sample's subset: CD45RA+ positively selected. This sequence joins TRBV7-2 and TRBJ2-2; unclear D gene. This sequence originates from a young man in good health. CDR3: CASSLRYTGELFF. CDR3 coding DNA: TGTGCCAGCAGCTTAAGGTACACCGGGGAGCTGTTTTTT.